This TCR beta chain appears in the sequencing data of a study of control samples from healthy donors and cancer patients. Assay: immunoSEQ multiplex PCR; the TCRdb copy retains only in-frame clones and omits some. Of about 75,000 clones listed, 94% are singletons. V was clipped by 8 bases and J by 5 bases; unmatched bases: 8. This CDR3 has 14 amino acids. From germline, CDR1 is SEHNR and CDR2 FQNEAQ (reference sequence). The chain uses TRBV7-9 and TRBJ1-4, with TRBD1 identical over 7 bases. The sequenced sample was blood. The receptor was isolated from a woman aged 40 to 50 in good health. The CDR3 protein is CASGPGQANEKLFF. The CDR3 nucleotides read TGTGCCAGCGGCCCCGGACAGGCGAATGAAAAACTGTTTTTT.